Below are 3 T cell receptor beta chains sequenced from a single sample in a study of T cell responses to AZD1222 COVID-19 vaccine. Assay used: immunoSEQ multiplex PCR; TCRdb lists only in-frame clones, some missing. The sample contains about 150,000 clones, 87% of which appear only once. Source: peripheral blood, taken 28 days after the second AZD1222 dose. Receptors originate from an adult who received the AZD1222 COVID-19 vaccine.

The chain uses TRBV15 and TRBJ1-4; maybe TRBD1 (5 bases). The V gene's germline CDR1 is LNHNV and CDR2 YYDKDF (reference sequence). The CDR3 loop spans 20 amino acids. V was clipped by 1 base and J by 0 bases, with 21 bases between them. The DNA for the CDR3 is TGTGCCACCAGCAGAGTCCAGGGAATTGGGGTTGGTGCAACTAATGAAAAACTGTTTTTT. It encodes CATSRVQGIGVGATNEKLFF. The complete variable domain, with remaining parts taken from reference TRBV15 and TRBJ1-4, reads DAMVIQNPRYQVTQFGKPVTLSCSQTLNHNVMYWYQQKSSQAPKLLFHYYDKDFNNEADTPDNFQSRRPNTSFCFLDIRSPGLGDTAMYLCATSRVQGIGVGATNEKLFFGSGTQLSVL.

V gene TRBV4-3 combines with J gene TRBJ2-1, with TRBD2 as a possible D gene (6 bases). The CDR3 runs to 17 residues. V lost 4 bases, J lost 6 bases, and 22 bases lay in between. Germline V gene data show CDR1 as LGHNA and CDR2 as YSLEER. The CDR3: CASSPRLGGGVGNEQFF. CDR3 nucleotide sequence: TGCGCCAGCAGCCCCAGACTAGGCGGTGGGGTAGGCAATGAGCAGTTCTTC.

J is TRBJ2-2 and V is TRBV4-3; D gene unclear. The germline V gene has CDR1 LGHNA and CDR2 YSLEER. Between the trimmed V and J ends, which lost 2 bases and 7 bases, there was a span of 14 bases. This CDR3 comprises 15 residues. The chain's CDR3 is CASSQSPGRGGELFF. As DNA, the CDR3 is TGCGCCAGCAGCCAATCTCCCGGGCGAGGCGGGGAGCTGTTTTTT.